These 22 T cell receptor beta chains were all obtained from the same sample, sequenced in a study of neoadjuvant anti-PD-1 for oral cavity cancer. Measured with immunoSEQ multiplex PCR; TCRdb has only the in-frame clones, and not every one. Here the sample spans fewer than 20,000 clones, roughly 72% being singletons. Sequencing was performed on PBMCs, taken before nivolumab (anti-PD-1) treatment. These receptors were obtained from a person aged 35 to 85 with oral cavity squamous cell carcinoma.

CDR3 in amino acids: CASTSGTSGLTDTQYF. In nucleotides, the CDR3 is TGCGCCAGCACTTCCGGGACTAGCGGCCTCACAGATACGCAGTATTTT. The chain combines TRBV5-1 with TRBJ2-3; 11 nucleotides line up with TRBD2. Trimming at V came to 6 bases and at J to 2 bases, leaving 8 bases not matched to a gene. CDR1 is SGHRS and CDR2 is YFSETQ in the germline V gene. The CDR3 extends over 16 amino acids.

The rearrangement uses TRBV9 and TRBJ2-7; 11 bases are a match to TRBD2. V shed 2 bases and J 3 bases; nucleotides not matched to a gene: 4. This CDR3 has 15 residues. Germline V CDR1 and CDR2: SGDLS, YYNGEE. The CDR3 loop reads CASSVGTSGSYEQYF. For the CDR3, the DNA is TGTGCCAGCAGCGTCGGGACTAGCGGCAGCTACGAGCAGTACTTC.

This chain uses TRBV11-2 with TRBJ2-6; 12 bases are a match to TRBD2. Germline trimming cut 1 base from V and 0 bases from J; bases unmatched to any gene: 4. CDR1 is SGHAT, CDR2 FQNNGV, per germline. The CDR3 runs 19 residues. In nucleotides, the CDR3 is TGTGCCAGCAGCTTAGTAACTAGCGGGAGGCTCTCTGGGGCCAACGTCCTGACTTTC. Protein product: CASSLVTSGRLSGANVLTF.

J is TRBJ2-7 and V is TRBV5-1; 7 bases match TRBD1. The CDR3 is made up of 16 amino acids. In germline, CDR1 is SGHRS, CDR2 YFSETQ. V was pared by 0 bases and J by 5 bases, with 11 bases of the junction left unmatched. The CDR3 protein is CASSLGGSTGHNEQYF. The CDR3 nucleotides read TGCGCCAGCAGCTTGGGCGGCTCGACAGGGCACAACGAGCAGTACTTC.

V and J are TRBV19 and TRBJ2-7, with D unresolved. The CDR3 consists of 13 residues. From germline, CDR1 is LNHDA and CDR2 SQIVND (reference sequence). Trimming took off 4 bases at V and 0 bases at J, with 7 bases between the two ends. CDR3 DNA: TGTGCCAGTAGTACTACCGGCTCCTACGAGCAGTACTTC. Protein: CASSTTGSYEQYF.

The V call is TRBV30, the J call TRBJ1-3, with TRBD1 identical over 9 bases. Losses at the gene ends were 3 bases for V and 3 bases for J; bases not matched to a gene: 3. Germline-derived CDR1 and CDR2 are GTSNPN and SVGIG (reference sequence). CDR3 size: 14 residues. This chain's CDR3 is CAWRQGASGNTIYF. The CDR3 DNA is TGTGCCTGGAGACAGGGGGCCAGTGGAAACACCATATATTTT.

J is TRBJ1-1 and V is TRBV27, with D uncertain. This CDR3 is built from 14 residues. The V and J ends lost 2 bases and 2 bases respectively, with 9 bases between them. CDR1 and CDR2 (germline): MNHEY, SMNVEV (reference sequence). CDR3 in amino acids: CASSLAPLNTEAFF. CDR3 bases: TGTGCCAGCAGTTTAGCGCCCCTTAACACTGAAGCTTTCTTT.

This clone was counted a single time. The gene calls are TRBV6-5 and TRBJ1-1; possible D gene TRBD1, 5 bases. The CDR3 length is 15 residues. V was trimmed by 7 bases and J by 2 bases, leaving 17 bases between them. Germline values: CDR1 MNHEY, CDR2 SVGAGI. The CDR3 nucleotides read TGTGCCAGCACTCGAGGCCCCGGGGCCAACACTGAAGCTTTCTTT. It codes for CASTRGPGANTEAFF.

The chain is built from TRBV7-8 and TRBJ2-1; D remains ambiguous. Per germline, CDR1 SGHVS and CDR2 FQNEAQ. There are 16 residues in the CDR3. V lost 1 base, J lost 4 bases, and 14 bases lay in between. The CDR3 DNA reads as TGTGCCAGCAGCTTAGAGGCGACTGCAGCATACAATGAGCAGTTCTTC. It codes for CASSLEATAAYNEQFF.

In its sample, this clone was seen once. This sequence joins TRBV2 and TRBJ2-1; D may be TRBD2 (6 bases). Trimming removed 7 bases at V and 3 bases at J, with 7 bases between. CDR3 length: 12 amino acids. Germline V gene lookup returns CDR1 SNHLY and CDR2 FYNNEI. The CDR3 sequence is CASTRDYNEQFF. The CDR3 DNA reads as TGTGCCAGCACGCGGGACTACAATGAGCAGTTCTTC.

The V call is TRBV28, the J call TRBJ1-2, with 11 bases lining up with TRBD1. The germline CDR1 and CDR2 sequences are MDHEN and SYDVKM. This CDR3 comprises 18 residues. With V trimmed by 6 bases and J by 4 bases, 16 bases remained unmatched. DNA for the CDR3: TGTGCCAGCAGCGCCACCGGGACAGGGGGAGGTGGAGGCTATGGCTACACCTTC. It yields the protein CASSATGTGGGGGYGYTF.

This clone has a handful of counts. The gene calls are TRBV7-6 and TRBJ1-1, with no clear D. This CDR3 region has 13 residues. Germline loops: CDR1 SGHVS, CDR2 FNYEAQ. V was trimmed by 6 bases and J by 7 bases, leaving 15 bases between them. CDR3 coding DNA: TGTGCCAGCAGTCCCACATACACCCATGAAGCTTTCTTT. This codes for CASSPTYTHEAFF.

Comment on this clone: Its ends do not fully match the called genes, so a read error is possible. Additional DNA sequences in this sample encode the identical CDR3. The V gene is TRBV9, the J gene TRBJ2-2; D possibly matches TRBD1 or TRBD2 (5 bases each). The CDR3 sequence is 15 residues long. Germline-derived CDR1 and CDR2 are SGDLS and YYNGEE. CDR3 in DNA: TGCGCCAGCAGCGTTAGAGAGGGGAGTTACGGGGAGCTGTTTTTT. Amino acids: CASSVREGSYGELFF.

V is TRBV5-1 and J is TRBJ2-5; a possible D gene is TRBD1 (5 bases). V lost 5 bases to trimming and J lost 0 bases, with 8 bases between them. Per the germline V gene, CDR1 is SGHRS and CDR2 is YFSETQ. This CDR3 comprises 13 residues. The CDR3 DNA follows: TGCGCCAGCAGTTCAGGGTACCAAGAGACCCAGTACTTC. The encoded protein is CASSSGYQETQYF.

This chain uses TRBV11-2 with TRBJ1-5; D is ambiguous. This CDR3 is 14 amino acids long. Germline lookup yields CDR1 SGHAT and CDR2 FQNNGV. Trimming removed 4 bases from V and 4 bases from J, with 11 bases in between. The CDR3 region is CASSSNSPNQPQHF. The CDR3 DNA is TGTGCCAGCAGCTCGAACAGCCCTAATCAGCCCCAGCATTTT.

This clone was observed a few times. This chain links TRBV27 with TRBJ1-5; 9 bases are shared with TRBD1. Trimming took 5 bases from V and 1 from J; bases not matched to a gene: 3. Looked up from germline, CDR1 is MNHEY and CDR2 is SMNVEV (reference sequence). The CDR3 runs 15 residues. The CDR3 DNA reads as TGTGCCAGCAGTCCGGGACAGGGAAGCAATCAGCCCCAGCATTTT. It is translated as CASSPGQGSNQPQHF.

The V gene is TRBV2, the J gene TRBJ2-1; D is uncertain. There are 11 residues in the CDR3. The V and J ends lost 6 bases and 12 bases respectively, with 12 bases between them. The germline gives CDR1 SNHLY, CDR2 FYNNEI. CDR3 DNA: TGTGCCAGCAGGTACTCAGGTGGGCAGTTCTTC. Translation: CASRYSGGQFF.

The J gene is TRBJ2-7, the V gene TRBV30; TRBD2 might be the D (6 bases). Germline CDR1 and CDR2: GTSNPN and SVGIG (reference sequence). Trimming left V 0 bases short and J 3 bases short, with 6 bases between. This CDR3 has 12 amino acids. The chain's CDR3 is CAWSVEGYEQYF. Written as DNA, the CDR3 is TGTGCCTGGAGTGTGGAGGGCTACGAGCAGTACTTC.

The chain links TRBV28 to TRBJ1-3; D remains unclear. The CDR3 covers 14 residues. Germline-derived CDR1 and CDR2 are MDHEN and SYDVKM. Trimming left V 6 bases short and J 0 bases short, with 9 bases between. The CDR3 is CASRTGYSGNTIYF. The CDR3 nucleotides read TGTGCCAGCAGGACGGGCTACTCTGGAAACACCATATATTTT.

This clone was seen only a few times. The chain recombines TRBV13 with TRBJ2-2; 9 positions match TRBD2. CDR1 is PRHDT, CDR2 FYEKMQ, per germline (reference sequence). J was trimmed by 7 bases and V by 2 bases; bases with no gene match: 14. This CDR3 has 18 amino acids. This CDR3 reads CASSLTLLGTSQDGELFF. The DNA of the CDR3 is TGTGCCAGCAGCTTAACACTTTTAGGGACTAGCCAGGACGGGGAGCTGTTTTTT.

The chain's CDR3 is CASSDFYEQYF. In DNA form, the CDR3 reads TGCGCCAGCAGCGACTTCTACGAGCAGTACTTC. The chain couples TRBV4-1 to TRBJ2-7, with D hard to call. From germline, CDR1 is MGHRA and CDR2 YSYEKL. Trimming shortened V by 5 bases and J by 3 bases, and 5 bases separated the two germline ends. There are 11 residues in the CDR3.

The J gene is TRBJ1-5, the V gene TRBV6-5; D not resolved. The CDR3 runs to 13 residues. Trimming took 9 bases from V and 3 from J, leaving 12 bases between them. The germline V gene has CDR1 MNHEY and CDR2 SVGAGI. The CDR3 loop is CASGEAVNQPQHF. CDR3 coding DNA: TGTGCCAGTGGGGAAGCAGTCAATCAGCCCCAGCATTTT.